The 15 T cell receptor beta chains given below trace back to one sample, sequenced in a study of T cell repertoires in cytomegalovirus infection. TCRdb redid the calling of the reads with MiXCR, one entry per CDR3 protein. The sample records some 940,000 distinct CDR3 sequences, approximately 31% being singletons. These TCRs are of unknown antigen specificity. The input for sequencing was cultured CD8+ T cells from PBMCs, taken from culture after CMV antigen stimulation. These receptors were collected from a human donor in good health (CMV status not recorded). Some clones in this sample may be carry-over from other donors' samples.

A few counts support this clonotype. The chain has TRBV15 and TRBJ2-1; a possible D gene is TRBD2 (7 bases). The CDR3 length is 15 residues. Germline CDR1 and CDR2: LNHNV and YYDKDF (reference sequence). The V gene lost 0 bases and the J gene lost 7 bases, with 13 bases spanning the gap. The CDR3: CATSRDGGGHNEQFF. The CDR3 nucleotides read TGTGCCACCAGCAGAGATGGGGGGGGCCATAATGAGCAGTTCTTC.

This sequence joins TRBV7-2 and TRBJ2-4, with D tentatively TRBD1 (5 bases). The CDR3 is 12 amino acids. Germline lookup yields CDR1 SGHTA and CDR2 FQGNSA. Trimming removed 8 bases from V and 6 bases from J, with 11 bases in between. The CDR3 is CASGTGANIQYF. CDR3 coding DNA: TGTGCCAGCGGCACAGGAGCAAACATTCAGTACTTC.

Points on this clonotype: One junction end disagrees with the germline gene, perhaps due to a read error. The chain has TRBV6-6 and TRBJ2-1; 10 bases are a match to TRBD1. CDR1 is MNHNY and CDR2 is SVGAGI in the germline V gene (reference sequence). The CDR3 runs 15 residues. CDR3 sequence reads: CARSQGQGPYNEQFF. Here the CDR3 DNA reads TGTGCCCGCAGCCAGGGACAGGGGCCTTACAATGAGCAGTTCTTC.

This clonotype was observed a few times. This CDR3 reads CASSVEGYGPGNTIYF. DNA of the CDR3: TGTGCCAGCAGCGTAGAGGGCTATGGACCCGGAAACACCATATATTTT. V is TRBV9 and J is TRBJ1-3, with no clear D. Trimming cost V 0 bases and J 4 bases, with 14 bases left between them. The CDR3 extends over 16 amino acids. Per germline, CDR1 SGDLS and CDR2 YYNGEE. Together with reference TRBV9 and TRBJ1-3, the CDR3 gives the full variable domain: DSGVTQTPKHLITATGQRVTLRCSPRSGDLSVYWYQQSLDQGLQFLIQYYNGEERAKGNILERFSAQQFPDLHSELNLSSLELGDSALYFCASSVEGYGPGNTIYFGEGSWLTVV.

V is TRBV7-8 and J is TRBJ1-6; TRBD1 might be the D (6 bases). Trimming took off 1 base at V and 8 bases at J, with 15 bases between the two ends. CDR1 is SGHVS and CDR2 is FQNEAQ in the germline V gene. The CDR3 loop spans 16 amino acids. This CDR3 reads CASSLGVGGGDSPLHF. The CDR3 DNA follows: TGTGCCAGCAGCTTAGGAGTAGGCGGGGGCGATTCACCCCTCCACTTT. The full variable domain, in which reference TRBV7-8 and TRBJ1-6 provide the parts outside the CDR3, is GAGVSQSPRYKVAKRGQDVALRCDPISGHVSLFWYQQALGQGPEFLTYFQNEAQLDKSGLPSDRFFAERPEGSVSTLKIQRTQQEDSAVYLCASSLGVGGGDSPLHFGNGTRLTVT.

The V call is TRBV7-2, the J call TRBJ1-3, with D unclear. The V gene lost 5 bases and the J gene lost 4 bases, with 6 bases spanning the gap. Germline assignment: CDR1 SGHTA and CDR2 FQGNSA. This CDR3 is built from 12 residues. CDR3 in DNA: TGTGCCAGCAGCATGCTGGGAAACACCATATATTTT. Translating it yields CASSMLGNTIYF.

V is TRBV4-1 and J is TRBJ2-5; 7 bases agree with TRBD1. Germline-derived CDR1 and CDR2 are MGHRA and YSYEKL. The CDR3 has 16 residues. The junction had 8 bases not matched to a gene; V was cut back by 0 bases and J by 4 bases. The chain's CDR3 is CASSQDLPGTAETQYF. For the CDR3, the DNA is TGCGCCAGCAGCCAAGACCTCCCCGGGACAGCAGAGACCCAGTACTTC.

This sequence joins TRBV7-6 and TRBJ1-5, with D unclear. Per germline, CDR1 SGHVS and CDR2 FNYEAQ. This CDR3 has 14 residues. V dropped 3 bases and J dropped 6 bases, with 12 bases sitting between them. The CDR3 DNA reads TGTGCCAGCAGCTTGGGCGGCGCAAGTCAGCCCCAGCATTTT. This sequence encodes CASSLGGASQPQHF.

This clonotype was seen at least ten times. The V gene is TRBV4-3, the J gene TRBJ1-1; D is ambiguous. The V gene's germline CDR1 is LGHNA and CDR2 YSLEER. The ends were cut back, 1 base at V and 0 bases at J, with 12 bases in the middle. This CDR3 is 16 amino acids long. The CDR3 region has the DNA TGCGCCAGCAGCCAAGGGTCTGTTTTCATGAACACTGAAGCTTTCTTT. It codes for CASSQGSVFMNTEAFF.

The gene calls are TRBV7-9 and TRBJ1-5; 7 nucleotides match TRBD1. This CDR3 is 16 amino acids long. V lost 4 bases and J lost 5; bases outside the gene matches: 11. Germline-derived CDR1 and CDR2 are SEHNR and FQNEAQ (reference sequence). The CDR3 DNA reads TGTGCCAGCAGCTCCGGAACCACGGGACAGTATCAGCCCCAGCATTTT. Its protein is CASSSGTTGQYQPQHF.

This clonotype was counted once. The rearrangement uses TRBV25-1 and TRBJ2-1; tentatively, D is TRBD1 or TRBD2 (5 bases each). Germline lookup yields CDR1 MGHDK and CDR2 SYGVNS. The V end was cut by 8 bases, the J end by 10 bases, with 15 bases between. CDR3 length: 12 residues. The CDR3 DNA reads TGTGCCAGCCGTATGGGGCCGGGGGAGCAGTTCTTC. This gives the protein CASRMGPGEQFF.

The V gene is TRBV4-1, the J gene TRBJ2-5; D is ambiguous. This CDR3 region has 15 residues. V lost 3 bases and J lost 5, with 16 bases in between. CDR1 is MGHRA and CDR2 is YSYEKL in the germline V gene. As DNA, the CDR3 is TGCGCCAGCAGCCACCTAGAAGGACGGCAGGAGACCCAGTACTTC. It encodes CASSHLEGRQETQYF.

The CDR3 nucleotides read TGTGCCAGCAGCTTAGGTTCTGACCTTAATGGCTACACCTTC. Translating it yields CASSLGSDLNGYTF. The chain carries TRBV13 and TRBJ1-2, with D unresolved. The ends were cut back, 0 bases at V and 6 bases at J, with 11 bases in the middle. The germline V gene encodes CDR1 PRHDT and CDR2 FYEKMQ (reference sequence). CDR3 length equals 14 residues. Full variable domain (remainder filled in from reference TRBV13 and TRBJ1-2): AAGVIQSPRHLIKEKRETATLKCYPIPRHDTVYWYQQGPGQDPQFLISFYEKMQSDKGSIPDRFSAQQFSDYHSELNMSSLELGDSALYFCASSLGSDLNGYTFGSGTRLTVV.

V is TRBV7-9 and J is TRBJ2-3; D unresolved. Germline loops: CDR1 SEHNR, CDR2 FQNEAQ (reference sequence). V lost 1 base and J lost 5, with 10 bases in between. This CDR3 contains 14 residues. CDR3 sequence: CASSLVGKGDTQYF. The DNA of the CDR3 is TGTGCCAGCAGCTTAGTAGGGAAGGGAGATACGCAGTATTTT. The full variable domain, completed using reference TRBV7-9 and TRBJ2-3, is DTGVSQNPRHKITKRGQNVTFRCDPISEHNRLYWYRQTLGQGPEFLTYFQNEAQLEKSRLLSDRFSAERPKGSFSTLEIQRTEQGDSAMYLCASSLVGKGDTQYFGPGTRLTVL.

This clonotype was counted at least ten times. CDR3: CASSSTGTSKAFF. Written as DNA, the CDR3 is TGTGCCAGCAGTTCGACAGGGACAAGTAAAGCTTTCTTT. The rearrangement uses TRBV7-6 and TRBJ1-1; 7 nucleotides agree with TRBD1. V was clipped by 6 bases and J by 9 bases; unmatched bases: 10. Germline values: CDR1 SGHVS, CDR2 FNYEAQ. CDR3 length: 13 residues.